The 20 T cell receptor beta chains below were found in one sample sequenced in a study of beta chain features in type 1 diabetes. Overall study findings and caveats: Among patients with Type 1 diabetes, TCRB CDR3s were moderately but significantly shorter in every one of the four CD4+ subsets.

All of the isolated RNA was reverse transcribed, so expressed TCRB transcripts were sequenced. Using immunoSEQ multiplex PCR, the repertoire was profiled, and TCRdb retains in-frame clones only, with some absent. Of about 53,000 clones listed, approximately 52% were seen once; the top ten hold 2.6%. The antigens these receptors bind are not known. The sequenced sample was Tregs from blood. The receptors originated from a woman aged 40 to 50 with type 1 diabetes.

This clone was observed a handful of times. The rearrangement uses TRBV7-2 and TRBJ1-2; TRBD1 matches 8 bases. In germline, CDR1 is SGHTA, CDR2 FQGNSA. This CDR3 comprises 16 residues. The V segment lost 3 bases and the J segment 4 bases; nucleotides outside the gene matches: 10. The CDR3 sequence: CASSLDGTGRTYGYTF. The CDR3 bases are TGTGCCAGCAGCTTGGATGGGACAGGTCGAACCTATGGCTACACCTTC.

V is TRBV5-5 and J is TRBJ2-7; TRBD2 is a possible D gene (5 bases). CDR1 is SGHKS, CDR2 YYEKEE, per germline (reference sequence). Trimming took off 0 bases at V and 3 bases at J, with 10 bases between the two ends. The length of the CDR3 is 14 residues. CDR3 nucleotides: TGTGCCAGCAGCTTGGCCGCAGGAGGCTACGAGCAGTACTTC. Its translation is CASSLAAGGYEQYF.

V usage is TRBV29-1 and J usage is TRBJ2-1; 10 nucleotides match TRBD2. Germline V gives CDR1 SQVTM, CDR2 ANQGSEA. V trimming: 4 bases; J trimming: 5 bases; junction bases outside the gene matches: 14. The length of the CDR3 is 17 residues. CDR3 DNA: TGCAGCGTTGGACGACACCGCCTAGCGGGAGTCAACAATGAGCAGTTCTTC. This sequence encodes CSVGRHRLAGVNNEQFF.

This clone turned up a few times. The chain uses TRBV30 and TRBJ2-2; 7 positions match TRBD1. J was trimmed by 3 bases and V by 4 bases; bases with no gene match: 2. CDR3 length: 13 amino acids. Germline values: CDR1 GTSNPN, CDR2 SVGIG (reference sequence). CDR3 sequence: CAWKQGYTGELFF. The CDR3 DNA reads TGTGCCTGGAAACAGGGGTACACCGGGGAGCTGTTTTTT.

The chain joins TRBV5-1 to TRBJ1-6; weak D call: TRBD1 (6 bases). The length of the CDR3 is 14 residues. CDR1 is SGHRS, CDR2 YFSETQ, per germline. Between the trimmed V and J ends, which lost 4 bases and 7 bases, there was a span of 12 bases. The CDR3 sequence: CASSNQGNNSPLHF. The CDR3 DNA is TGCGCCAGCAGCAACCAGGGGAACAATTCACCCCTCCACTTT.

Only a few counts were recorded for this clone. The CDR3 loop reads CASKSWTSGSSEQFF. The CDR3 DNA reads as TGTGCCAGCAAGTCCTGGACTAGCGGGAGTAGTGAGCAGTTCTTC. J is TRBJ2-1 and V is TRBV6-5; TRBD2 matches 13 bases. Germline loops: CDR1 MNHEY, CDR2 SVGAGI. The CDR3 extends over 15 amino acids. V dropped 7 bases and J dropped 9; count of bases not matched to a gene: 9.

This clone was seen only once. The rearrangement uses TRBV28 and TRBJ2-2, with TRBD1 matching over 7 bases. J lost 1 base, V lost 5 bases, and 13 bases had no gene match. CDR3 length: 18 residues. CDR1 is MDHEN, CDR2 SYDVKM, per germline. Written as DNA, the CDR3 is TGTGCCAGCAGTCTCCATCGACAGGGAATAAGGAACACCGGGGAGCTGTTTTTT. This codes for CASSLHRQGIRNTGELFF.

This chain connects TRBV28 to TRBJ2-1; 7 bases map to TRBD2. CDR3 size: 16 residues. Per the germline V gene, CDR1 is MDHEN and CDR2 is SYDVKM. V lost 10 bases and J lost 1; bases outside the gene matches: 13. The CDR3 DNA reads TGTGCCACCCAGGAAGGGAGGGCAGGTTCCTACAATGAGCAGTTCTTC. Translated: CATQEGRAGSYNEQFF.

This chain links TRBV30 with TRBJ1-1; D call uncertain. Trimming pared 0 bases from V and 2 bases from J, leaving 4 bases between. The CDR3 sequence is 12 residues long. Germline V gives CDR1 GTSNPN, CDR2 SVGIG (reference sequence). CDR3 nucleotides: TGTGCCTGGAGTGTCAAAAACACTGAAGCTTTCTTT. This encodes CAWSVKNTEAFF.

The chain joins TRBV30 to TRBJ1-1; D not certain. V was trimmed by 4 bases and J by 6 bases, leaving 12 bases between them. The CDR3 contains 12 residues. Germline V lookup: CDR1 GTSNPN, CDR2 SVGIG (reference sequence). As DNA, the CDR3 is TGTGCCTGGACGCGGCAGCTCGCTGAAGCTTTCTTT. Encoded protein: CAWTRQLAEAFF. Complete variable domain (other parts from reference TRBV30 and TRBJ1-1): SQTIHQWPATLVQPVGSPLSLECTVEGTSNPNLYWYRQAAGRGLQLLFYSVGIGQISSEVPQNLSASRPQDRQFILSSKKLLLSDSGFYLCAWTRQLAEAFFGQGTRLTVV.

V and J are TRBV4-3 and TRBJ2-7, with 15 nucleotides matching TRBD2. Germline V lookup: CDR1 LGHNA, CDR2 YSLEER. The CDR3 extends over 18 amino acids. V lost 4 bases to trimming and J lost 3 bases; unmatched junction nucleotides: 10. The CDR3 reads CASSLRAGLAGGRYEQYF. In DNA, the CDR3 is TGCGCCAGCAGCCTAAGGGCGGGACTAGCGGGAGGACGCTACGAGCAGTACTTC.

This clone has just a few counts. V and J are TRBV28 and TRBJ1-4, with a tentative D call TRBD1 (6 bases). Germline CDR1 reads MDHEN; CDR2 reads SYDVKM. Deletions cut 4 bases from V and 5 bases from J, with 14 bases between. The CDR3 is 15 amino acids. The CDR3 DNA sequence: TGTGCCAGCAGTTCTGGGGGCTCGCTCAATGAAAAACTGTTTTTT. This codes for CASSSGGSLNEKLFF.

The chain combines TRBV7-2 with TRBJ2-5; a possible D gene is TRBD2 (6 bases). The CDR3 runs 15 residues. Trimming took off 5 bases at V and 2 bases at J, with 15 bases between the two ends. Germline V gene sequence: CDR1 SGHTA, CDR2 FQGNSA. CDR3 amino acids: CASSHGTAGQETQYF. In DNA, the CDR3 is TGTGCCAGCAGCCATGGGACTGCAGGACAAGAGACCCAGTACTTC.

The DNA of the CDR3 is TGTGCCAGCAGTGAATCGCAGGGGGACACCGGGGAGCTGTTTTTT. As protein: CASSESQGDTGELFF. This chain links TRBV25-1 with TRBJ2-2, with 7 bases aligning to TRBD1. The germline CDR1 and CDR2 sequences are MGHDK and SYGVNS. J gave up 3 bases and V 1 base, and 2 bases lay outside the gene matches. CDR3 length: 15 residues.

This clone was observed a handful of times. This chain joins TRBV7-9 and TRBJ2-1; 8 bases match TRBD2. The V gene's germline CDR1 is SEHNR and CDR2 FQNEAQ (reference sequence). Trimming took 3 bases from V and 7 from J; bases not matched to a gene: 8. This CDR3 spans 15 amino acids. The CDR3: CASSLGGGFRNEQFF. The CDR3 DNA sequence: TGTGCCAGCAGCTTGGGCGGGGGGTTTAGAAATGAGCAGTTCTTC.

The gene calls are TRBV5-1 and TRBJ2-3; D might be TRBD1 (7 bases). The CDR3 consists of 15 residues. Germline V gene data show CDR1 as SGHRS and CDR2 as YFSETQ. V shed 4 bases and J shed 5 bases, with 17 bases lying between them. DNA of the CDR3: TGCGCCAGCAGCCCCAGGGGGGACTCGGAAGATACGCAGTATTTT. Translation gives CASSPRGDSEDTQYF.

The V gene is TRBV6-5, the J gene TRBJ2-4; the D is unclear. The CDR3 covers 14 residues. From germline, CDR1 is MNHEY and CDR2 SVGAGI. V dropped 5 bases and J dropped 8 bases, with 16 bases sitting between them. Here the CDR3 reads CASSPRFIGDIQYF. The CDR3 DNA reads as TGTGCCAGCAGTCCCCGGTTCATTGGTGACATTCAGTACTTC.

The chain links TRBV7-2 to TRBJ2-7; the match to TRBD2 covers 8 bases. The germline CDR1 and CDR2 sequences are SGHTA and FQGNSA. V was clipped by 5 bases and J by 7 bases; unmatched bases: 10. The CDR3 runs 14 residues. Written as DNA, the CDR3 is TGTGCCAGCAGCCTCGACGGGAGGGCCAGTGAGCAGTACTTC. This sequence encodes CASSLDGRASEQYF.

This clone came up a few times. The V call is TRBV27, the J call TRBJ1-2, with D hard to call. Trimming removed 3 bases at V and 7 bases at J, with 18 bases between. CDR1 and CDR2 (germline): MNHEY, SMNVEV (reference sequence). This CDR3 region has 15 residues. The CDR3 is CASSLGGGVYRGYTF. CDR3 DNA sequence: TGTGCCAGCAGTTTGGGAGGCGGGGTATACCGTGGCTACACCTTC.

The chain couples TRBV7-9 to TRBJ1-1; TRBD1 might be the D (5 bases). The CDR3 extends over 11 amino acids. V dropped 5 bases and J dropped 11 bases, with 12 bases sitting between them. The germline V gene has CDR1 SEHNR and CDR2 FQNEAQ (reference sequence). The CDR3 sequence: CASSPQTEAFF. The CDR3 nucleotides are TGTGCCAGCAGCCCCCAGACAGAGGCTTTCTTT.